These T cell receptor beta chains were read from a single sample in a study of blood T cell repertoires in COVID-19. Data came from immunoSEQ multiplex PCR; TCRdb stores just in-frame clones and leaves some out. This table holds roughly 150,000 clones, 83% found once. Sequencing was done on a sample of peripheral blood. All receptors come from an elderly woman with acute or convalescent COVID-19. CDR3s include the opening cysteine and the closing phenylalanine or tryptophan. D genes are given only for firm matches. A row's size may be missing; if present it is once, few, many or a size class.

abundance	v_gene	j_gene	d_gene	CDR3nt	CDR3aa
.	TRBV28	TRBJ1-1	.	TGTGCCAGCAGCCCACAGGGCAGAGCTTTCTTT	CASSPQGRAFF
.	TRBV7-8	TRBJ1-1	.	TGTGCCAGCAGCTTAGTAACAGGGAACACTGAAGCTTTCTTT	CASSLVTGNTEAFF
.	TRBV6-6	TRBJ2-5	TRBD2	TGTGCCAGCACCCCCTGGAGGCGGGGGGGTGGAGAGACCCAGTACTTC	CASTPWRRGGGETQYF
.	TRBV11-3	TRBJ2-1	.	TGTGCCAGCAGCTTCGCACTAGCTAACAATGAGCAGTTCTTC	CASSFALANNEQFF
.	TRBV4-3	TRBJ2-2	.	TGCGCCAGCAGCCATCTAGGGGGAACCGGGGAGCTGTTTTTT	CASSHLGGTGELFF
.	TRBV6-5	TRBJ1-2	.	TGTGCCAGCACCAGAACTACCGGCGACTATGGCTACACCTTC	CASTRTTGDYGYTF
few	TRBV28	TRBJ2-7	TRBD2	TGTGCCAGCCGACTAGCGGGCACGTGGTACGAGCAGTACTTC	CASRLAGTWYEQYF
few	TRBV2	TRBJ2-7	.	TGTGCCAGCGGAGACAGAAACTCCTACGAGCAGTACTTC	CASGDRNSYEQYF
once	TRBV7-8	TRBJ2-7	TRBD2	TGTGCCAGCAGCTTAAGTGGCGGGAGCTCCTACGAGCAGTACTTC	CASSLSGGSSYEQYF
.	TRBV11-2	TRBJ2-7	.	TGTGCCAGCAGCTTAGATACGGCAGAGCGCGAGCAGTACTTC	CASSLDTAEREQYF
.	TRBV7-3	TRBJ2-4	TRBD1	TGTGCCAGCAGAGTCAGGGGGCGCTTTAGGGGCCCCCCGGCCAAAAACATTCAGTACTTC	CASRVRGRFRGPPAKNIQYF
.	TRBV7-6	TRBJ2-7	TRBD1	TGTGCCAGCAGCCCGGACAGGGGGTACGGCGAGCAGTACTTC	CASSPDRGYGEQYF
.	TRBV9	TRBJ2-2	TRBD1	TGTGCCAGCAGCGAGAGGACAGGGACCACCGGGGAGCTGTTTTTT	CASSERTGTTGELFF
.	TRBV25-1	TRBJ1-1	.	TGTGCCAGCGAAGGGGCGGGGGCAGGGAGAGCTTTCTTT	CASEGAGAGRAFF
.	TRBV28	TRBJ1-1	.	TGTGCCAGCAGTCTTTCGGAACCCGGGGCTTTCTTT	CASSLSEPGAFF
.	TRBV5-1	TRBJ1-1	TRBD1	TGCGCCAGCAGCTTGGGTGGGACAGGGGTTGAAGCTTTCTTT	CASSLGGTGVEAFF
.	TRBV6-5	TRBJ2-5	.	TGTGCCAGCAGTTACCCTCCGTTCGTGGGGCCAGAGACCCAGTACTTC	CASSYPPFVGPETQYF
.	TRBV3-1/TRBV3-2	TRBJ2-1	.	TGTGCCAGCAGCCAAGAGCGGACAGTCCGGAATGAGCAGTTCTTC	CASSQERTVRNEQFF
.	TRBV6-5	TRBJ1-5	TRBD1	TGTGCCAGCAGCTTGCAGGGGGCGATTCAGCCCCAGCATTTT	CASSLQGAIQPQHF
.	TRBV28	TRBJ1-2	.	TGTGCCAGCTTTAACTCAACTAACTATGGCTACACCTTC	CASFNSTNYGYTF
once	TRBV24-1	TRBJ2-3	TRBD1	TGTGCCACCAGTGAACCGGGACAGGGGCCGAACACAGATACGCAGTATTTT	CATSEPGQGPNTDTQYF
.	TRBV6-6	TRBJ1-4	.	TGTGCCAGCAGTCCCGAGGGACATGGAAAACTGTTTTTT	CASSPEGHGKLFF
.	TRBV5-1	TRBJ2-7	TRBD2	TGCGCCAGCAGCTTAGGACTAGCGGAAAACGAGCAGTACTTC	CASSLGLAENEQYF
once	TRBV7-3	TRBJ1-2	TRBD1	TGTGCCAGCAGCCTCCTGGGACAGGGAACCTATGGCTACACCTTC	CASSLLGQGTYGYTF
.	TRBV28	TRBJ1-1	.	TGTGCCAGCAGTCCGGGTCCTGTTGGCACTGAAGCTTTCTTT	CASSPGPVGTEAFF
.	TRBV10-3	TRBJ2-5	TRBD1	TGTGCCATCAGGGACAGGGGGCGAGAGACCCAGTACTTC	CAIRDRGRETQYF
many	TRBV9	TRBJ1-3	TRBD1	TGTGCCAGCAGCGTATATACAGGGGGAGGAAACACCATATATTTT	CASSVYTGGGNTIYF
.	TRBV19	TRBJ1-5	.	TGTGCCAGTACCCCTTGGGAGGGCCAGCCTTATCAGCCCCAGCATTTT	CASTPWEGQPYQPQHF
.	TRBV3-1/TRBV3-2	TRBJ1-6	TRBD1	TGTGCCAGCAGCCAAGGAAGACAGGGGACTTCACCCCTCCACTTT	CASSQGRQGTSPLHF
once	TRBV6-5	TRBJ1-2	.	TGTGCCAGCAGTCGCACGGGACTGAGTAACTATGGCTACACCTTC	CASSRTGLSNYGYTF
.	TRBV25-1	TRBJ2-7	.	TGTGCCAGCAGCGCGCCCGTTGGGGTCCCGAGGGCCAACGAGCAGTACTTC	CASSAPVGVPRANEQYF
.	TRBV5-1	TRBJ2-3	TRBD2	TGCGCCAGCAGCTTAGATAGCGGGACTAGCACAGATACGCAGTATTTT	CASSLDSGTSTDTQYF
few	TRBV6-2/TRBV6-3	TRBJ1-1	.	TGTGCCAGCAGTTACTCACGACAGTTCATGAACACTGAAGCTTTCTTT	CASSYSRQFMNTEAFF
.	TRBV5-1	TRBJ2-5	TRBD2	TGCGCCAGCAGCTTGGGGACTAGCGGGAGGCGCCGAGGAGAGACCCAGTACTTC	CASSLGTSGRRRGETQYF
.	TRBV6-2/TRBV6-3	TRBJ2-3	TRBD1	TGTGCCAGCAGTTACCTGAAGGGACAGGGCGTAAGCACAGATACGCAGTATTTT	CASSYLKGQGVSTDTQYF
.	TRBV20-1	TRBJ1-5	TRBD1	TGCAGTGCTAGTAGGGACAGGGATCAGCCCCAGCATTTT	CSASRDRDQPQHF
few	TRBV7-9	TRBJ2-1	.	TGTGCCAGCAGCCCCGACGGGTACAATGAGCAGTTCTTC	CASSPDGYNEQFF
.	TRBV5-6	TRBJ1-4	.	TGTGCCAGCAGCTCCTACGGAGATGAAAAACTGTTTTTT	CASSSYGDEKLFF
.	TRBV13	TRBJ2-1	TRBD2	TGTGCCAGCAGCTTAGAGGTAGCGGGGGGGAGAAATGAGCAGTTCTTC	CASSLEVAGGRNEQFF
.	TRBV7-9	TRBJ1-6	TRBD1	TGTGCCAGCAGCCCCGGGACAGGGGTTTCACCCCTCCACTTT	CASSPGTGVSPLHF
.	TRBV2	TRBJ2-1	.	TGTGCCAGCAGTGCGGGGTTTACCTACAATGAGCAGTTCTTC	CASSAGFTYNEQFF
.	TRBV2	TRBJ1-4	.	TGTGCCAGCAGTGAACGACAGACTAATGAAAAACTGTTTTTT	CASSERQTNEKLFF
.	TRBV5-1	TRBJ1-5	TRBD1	TGCGCCAGCAGCTTCGGGACAGGGGGTAATCAGCCCCAGCATTTT	CASSFGTGGNQPQHF
.	TRBV5-5	TRBJ2-2	TRBD2	TGTGCCAGCAGCACGCTAGCGGGAGATAACACCGGGGAGCTGTTTTTT	CASSTLAGDNTGELFF
few	TRBV5-8	TRBJ2-2	.	TGTGCCAGCAGCTTGGAGGGGGGGCCCAACACCGGGGAGCTGTTTTTT	CASSLEGGPNTGELFF
.	TRBV6-6	TRBJ2-5	.	TGTGCCAGCAGTGCAAGGGGAGAGACCCAGTACTTC	CASSARGETQYF
.	TRBV5-1	TRBJ2-2	TRBD2	TGCGCCAGCAGCTTGGGAAGCGGGAGGAACACCGGGGAGCTGTTTTTT	CASSLGSGRNTGELFF
.	TRBV6-5	TRBJ2-1	.	TGTGCCAGCAGCTCGCAGGGAAGCTCCTACAATGAGCAGTTCTTC	CASSSQGSSYNEQFF
.	TRBV5-1	TRBJ2-3	.	TGCGCCAGCAGCTTGGGACTACCTGACACACATACGCAGTATTTT	CASSLGLPDTHTQYF
.	TRBV24-1	TRBJ1-5	TRBD1	TGTGCCACCTCTTCGGGCAGGGGGGCCCTTCAGCATTTT	CATSSGRGALQHF
once	TRBV28	TRBJ1-2	TRBD1	TGTGCCAGCAGTTCACAGGGGTACTATGGCTACACCTTC	CASSSQGYYGYTF
.	TRBV5-5	TRBJ1-2	TRBD1	TGTGCCAGCAGCTTGGACGCACCGCGGGAGGCAGGGGGGATGCATGGCTACACCTTC	CASSLDAPREAGGMHGYTF
.	TRBV7-2	TRBJ2-3	TRBD2	TGTGCCAGCAGTAGCGGGGGGTCGCAGTATTTT	CASSSGGSQYF
once	TRBV27	TRBJ1-6	.	TGTGCCAGCTCTGAGGTTTGGGGACTTAATTCACCCCTCCACTTT	CASSEVWGLNSPLHF
.	TRBV7-2	TRBJ1-3	.	TGTGCCAGCAGCTTAAAGGGGGGAAACACCATATATTTT	CASSLKGGNTIYF